This is a list of T cell receptor beta chains from one sample in a study of OX40 agonist ivuxolimab in advanced cancers. Generated by immunoSEQ multiplex PCR, the TCRdb table keeps only in-frame clones and is missing some. The sample shows approximately 80,000 clones, roughly 91% of them seen only once. The input for sequencing was CD4+ or CD8+ T cells sorted from blood, taken in a trial of the OX40 agonist ivuxolimab. These receptors were collected from an adult with an advanced solid tumor such as melanoma, head and neck, liver or kidney cancer. The CDR3 runs from the conserved cysteine through the conserved F or W. Each record gives: CDR3 length, V gene, J gene, D gene, clone size, CDR3 protein, CDR3 DNA. A D gene is named only where the DNA matches it firmly. Rows give clone size only sometimes, using once, few, many, or a class for an expanded clone.

>14|TRBV6-1|TRBJ2-2|.|.
CASRGGGNTGELFF
TGTGCCAGCAGAGGAGGGGGGAACACCGGGGAGCTGTTTTTT
>13|TRBV5-6|TRBJ2-5|.|.
CASSLQGKETQYF
TGTGCCAGCAGCTTACAGGGTAAAGAGACCCAGTACTTC
>14|TRBV11-2|TRBJ1-1|.|.
CASSSEGGWTEAFF
TGTGCCAGCAGCTCGGAGGGGGGTTGGACTGAAGCTTTCTTT
>15|TRBV5-4|TRBJ1-2|TRBD1|.
CASSLEGARDYGYTF
TGTGCCAGCAGCTTGGAGGGGGCGCGTGACTATGGCTACACCTTC
>15|TRBV28|TRBJ1-2|.|.
CASRRYVGRNYGYTF
TGTGCCAGCAGAAGATATGTGGGACGGAACTATGGCTACACCTTC
>11|TRBV20-1|TRBJ2-7|.|.
CSQGRGYEQYF
TGCAGTCAGGGGCGGGGCTACGAGCAGTACTTC
>12|TRBV19|TRBJ2-7|.|.
CASARRGTEQYF
TGTGCCAGTGCTAGGCGAGGGACCGAGCAGTACTTC
>17|TRBV28|TRBJ1-1|TRBD1|few
CASSFVGQAFLNTEAFF
TGTGCCAGCAGTTTCGTCGGACAGGCGTTCTTGAACACTGAAGCTTTCTTT
>14|TRBV28|TRBJ2-7|.|.
CASSFGQYSNEQYF
TGTGCCAGCAGTTTCGGACAGTATTCCAACGAGCAGTACTTC
>14|TRBV19|TRBJ2-3|.|.
CASSRKHSTDTQYF
TGTGCCAGTAGTCGAAAACATAGCACAGATACGCAGTATTTT
>16|TRBV5-6|TRBJ1-5|.|.
CASSLRAQDSNQPQHF
TGTGCCAGCAGCTTGAGGGCCCAGGATAGCAATCAGCCCCAGCATTTT
>13|TRBV28|TRBJ1-2|.|few
CASNNGGLYGYTF
TGTGCCAGTAATAACGGGGGGCTTTACGGCTACACCTTC
>13|TRBV6-1|TRBJ2-1|.|.
CASSEFRSGEQFF
TGTGCCAGCAGTGAATTCCGGTCCGGTGAGCAGTTCTTC
>14|TRBV19|TRBJ1-2|TRBD1|.
CASSPQGQGYGYTF
TGTGCCAGTAGTCCTCAAGGACAGGGATATGGCTACACCTTC
>13|TRBV5-1|TRBJ1-5|.|.
CASSLSSNQPQHF
TGCGCCAGCAGCTTGAGCAGCAATCAGCCCCAGCATTTT
>22|TRBV9|TRBJ2-1|.|.
CASSASSHGATLAPIDYNEQFF
TGTGCCAGCAGCGCTAGCTCCCACGGCGCCACGCTAGCCCCCATCGACTACAATGAGCAGTTCTTC
>13|TRBV27|TRBJ2-5|TRBD2|.
CASSSSGEKTQYF
TGTGCCAGCAGCTCTAGCGGGGAAAAGACCCAGTACTTC
>14|TRBV5-1|TRBJ1-2|.|.
CASSGEAGFYGYTF
TGCGCCAGCAGCGGAGAGGCAGGGTTCTATGGCTACACCTTC
>12|TRBV6-1|TRBJ2-3|.|once
CASTPGTDTQYF
TGTGCCAGCACTCCCGGCACAGATACGCAGTATTTT
>15|TRBV12-5|TRBJ1-5|TRBD1|.
CASGTGDSPNQPQHF
TGTGCTAGTGGTACCGGGGACAGCCCGAATCAGCCCCAGCATTTT
>17|TRBV7-9|TRBJ2-3|TRBD2|.
CASSPGLGSGSSDTQYF
TGTGCCAGCAGCCCCGGTTTAGGTAGCGGGAGCTCAGATACGCAGTATTTT
>12|TRBV5-5|TRBJ1-1|.|.
CASSLLDFEAFF
TGTGCCAGCAGCTTGTTGGACTTTGAAGCTTTCTTT
>15|TRBV7-9|TRBJ2-3|TRBD1|.
CASSQINRGKDTQYF
TGTGCCAGCAGCCAGATAAACAGGGGAAAAGATACGCAGTATTTT
>13|TRBV2|TRBJ2-3|.|.
CAATGWETDTQYF
TGTGCAGCGACCGGGTGGGAGACAGATACGCAGTATTTT
>15|TRBV6-6|TRBJ2-1|.|.
CASSYPQSGVNEQFF
TGTGCCAGCAGTTACCCACAGTCCGGGGTAAATGAGCAGTTCTTC
>15|TRBV5-1|TRBJ2-5|.|.
CASSLAGVSSGAKYF
TGCGCCAGCAGCTTGGCTGGGGTTAGTTCGGGCGCGAAGTACTTC
>16|TRBV19|TRBJ2-1|TRBD2|.
CASTATTSGAYNEQFF
TGTGCCAGTACCGCCACGACTAGCGGGGCCTACAATGAGCAGTTCTTC
>14|TRBV19|TRBJ1-3|.|.
CASTPASAGNTIYF
TGTGCCAGTACTCCCGCCTCGGCTGGAAACACCATATATTTT
>13|TRBV2|TRBJ1-2|TRBD1|.
CASNIRDSYGYTF
TGTGCCAGCAACATCCGGGACAGCTATGGCTACACCTTC
>16|TRBV7-3|TRBJ2-1|.|.
CASSLTSGLSYNEQFF
TGTGCCAGCAGCTTAACTAGCGGCCTCTCCTACAATGAGCAGTTCTTC
>14|TRBV19|TRBJ2-7|.|.
CASRDGESSYEQYF
TGTGCCAGTCGGGACGGAGAGAGCTCCTACGAGCAGTACTTC
>17|TRBV6-1|TRBJ2-3|.|.
CASSEYHRGRGTDTQYF
TGTGCCAGCAGTGAATACCACAGGGGTCGGGGGACAGATACGCAGTATTTT
>15|TRBV5-4|TRBJ2-6|.|once
CASSFKSSGANVLTF
TGTGCCAGCAGCTTTAAGAGCTCTGGGGCCAACGTCCTGACTTTC
>17|TRBV4-1|TRBJ2-3|.|.
CASSQDPTDGEADTQYF
TGCGCCAGCAGCCAAGATCCCACAGATGGGGAGGCAGATACGCAGTATTTT
>14|TRBV10-1|TRBJ1-1|TRBD1|.
CASSGGTGYTEAFF
TGCGCCAGCAGTGGCGGGACAGGTTACACTGAAGCTTTCTTT
>18|TRBV5-5|TRBJ1-5|.|.
CASSLGISEGRGDQPQHF
TGTGCCAGCAGCTTGGGAATCTCAGAGGGGCGAGGGGATCAGCCCCAGCATTTT
>13|TRBV2|TRBJ1-2|TRBD1|.
CASSEAGQGAYTF
TGTGCCAGCAGTGAAGCCGGACAGGGGGCCTACACCTTC
>15|TRBV27|TRBJ1-4|TRBD1|.
CASSFRQGAFEKLFF
TGTGCCAGCAGTTTTAGACAGGGGGCTTTTGAAAAACTGTTTTTT
>14|TRBV5-1|TRBJ2-5|.|.
CASSAGTDRVTQYF
TGCGCCAGCAGCGCCGGGACCGACCGTGTGACCCAGTACTTC
>14|TRBV6-6|TRBJ1-5|TRBD1|few
CASGQGLSNQPQHF
TGTGCCAGCGGACAGGGTTTGAGCAATCAGCCCCAGCATTTT
>17|TRBV7-2|TRBJ2-6|.|.
CASSLVWTSSGANVLTF
TGTGCCAGCAGCTTAGTTTGGACCTCCTCGGGGGCCAACGTCCTGACTTTC
>11|TRBV20-1|TRBJ1-5|.|.
CSASSGQPQHF
TGCAGTGCTAGTTCGGGTCAGCCCCAGCATTTT
>15|TRBV6-1|TRBJ2-5|TRBD2|.
CASSDSGIGLETQYF
TGTGCCAGCAGCGATAGCGGGATCGGTTTAGAGACCCAGTACTTC
>17|TRBV21-1|TRBJ2-1|.|.
CASSKASRGHSYNEQFF
TGTGCCAGCAGCAAAGCTTCTCGGGGACATTCCTACAATGAGCAGTTCTTC
>15|TRBV5-1|TRBJ2-7|TRBD1|.
CASSPIAGTAYEQYF
TGCGCCAGCAGCCCTATAGCCGGGACAGCCTACGAGCAGTACTTC
>14|TRBV25-1|TRBJ2-7|.|few
CASSARDGPFEQYF
TGTGCCAGCAGTGCCCGGGACGGTCCTTTCGAGCAGTACTTC